This TCR beta chain derives from a study of OX40 agonist ivuxolimab in advanced cancers. Study-level information: Given to patients was ivuxolimab, an agonistic anti-OX40 (CD134) antibody.

Sequencing was performed with immunoSEQ multiplex PCR; in TCRdb, only in-frame clones are kept and a portion is missing. This table holds roughly 29,000 clones, 92% found once. Findings of the study overall: The study did not work out the antigen specificity of the expanded peripheral T cells.

About this clone: Its antigen is currently unknown.

V lost 6 bases and J lost 8; bases outside the gene matches: 6. CDR1 MNHNY and CDR2 SVGAGI come from the germline V gene (reference sequence). This CDR3 has 12 amino acids. This specimen was CD4+ or CD8+ T cells sorted from blood, taken in a trial of the OX40 agonist ivuxolimab. The V call is TRBV6-6, the J call TRBJ1-2, with TRBD1 matching 7 bases. This TCR was recovered from an adult with an advanced solid tumor such as melanoma, head and neck, liver or kidney cancer. This CDR3 is CASSPQGSGYTF. CDR3 nucleotide sequence: TGTGCCAGCAGCCCACAGGGGTCCGGCTACACCTTC.